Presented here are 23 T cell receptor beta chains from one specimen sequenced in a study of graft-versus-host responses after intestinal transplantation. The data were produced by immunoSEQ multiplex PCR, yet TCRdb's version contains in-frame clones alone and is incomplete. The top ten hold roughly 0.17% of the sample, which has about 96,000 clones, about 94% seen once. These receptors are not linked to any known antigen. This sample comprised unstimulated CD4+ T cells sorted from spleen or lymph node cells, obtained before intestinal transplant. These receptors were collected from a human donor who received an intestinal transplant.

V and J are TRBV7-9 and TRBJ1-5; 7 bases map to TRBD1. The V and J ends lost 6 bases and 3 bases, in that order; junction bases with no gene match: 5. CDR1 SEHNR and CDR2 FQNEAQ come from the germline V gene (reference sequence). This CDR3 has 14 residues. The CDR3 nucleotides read TGTGCCAGCAGTCGGACAGGTGACAATCAGCCCCAGCATTTT. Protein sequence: CASSRTGDNQPQHF. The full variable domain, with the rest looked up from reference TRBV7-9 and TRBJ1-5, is DTGVSQNPRHKITKRGQNVTFRCDPISEHNRLYWYRQTLGQGPEFLTYFQNEAQLEKSRLLSDRFSAERPKGSFSTLEIQRTEQGDSAMYLCASSRTGDNQPQHFGDGTRLSIL.

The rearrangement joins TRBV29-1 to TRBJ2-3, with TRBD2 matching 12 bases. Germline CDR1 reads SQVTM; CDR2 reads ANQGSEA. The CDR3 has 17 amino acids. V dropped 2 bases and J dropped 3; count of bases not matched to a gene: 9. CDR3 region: CSVERLAGGPRTDTQYF. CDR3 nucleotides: TGCAGCGTTGAAAGGCTAGCGGGAGGGCCGAGGACAGATACGCAGTATTTT.

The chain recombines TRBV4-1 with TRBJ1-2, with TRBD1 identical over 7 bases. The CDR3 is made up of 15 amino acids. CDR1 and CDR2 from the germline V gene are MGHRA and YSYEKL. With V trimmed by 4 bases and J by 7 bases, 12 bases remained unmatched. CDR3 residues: CASSPRQGPVAGYTF. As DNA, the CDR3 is TGCGCCAGCAGCCCACGACAGGGTCCGGTCGCTGGCTACACCTTC.

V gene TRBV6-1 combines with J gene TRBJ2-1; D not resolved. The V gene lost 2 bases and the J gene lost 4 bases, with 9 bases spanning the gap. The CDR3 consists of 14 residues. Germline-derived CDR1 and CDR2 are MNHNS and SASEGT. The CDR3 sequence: CASSEMAMYNEQFF. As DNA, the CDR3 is TGTGCCAGCAGTGAAATGGCCATGTACAATGAGCAGTTCTTC.

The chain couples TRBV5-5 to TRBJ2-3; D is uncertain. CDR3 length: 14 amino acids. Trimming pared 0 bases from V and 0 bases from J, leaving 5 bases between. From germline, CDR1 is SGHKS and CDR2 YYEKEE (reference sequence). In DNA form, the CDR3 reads TGTGCCAGCAGCTTGGTCGGGAGCACAGATACGCAGTATTTT. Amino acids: CASSLVGSTDTQYF.

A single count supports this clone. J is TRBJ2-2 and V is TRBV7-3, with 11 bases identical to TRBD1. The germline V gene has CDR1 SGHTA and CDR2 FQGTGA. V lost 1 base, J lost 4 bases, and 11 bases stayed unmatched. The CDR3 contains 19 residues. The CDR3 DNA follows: TGTGCCAGCAGCTTAAAGCGCAAGACTGGGACAGGGGGCACCGGGGAGCTGTTTTTT. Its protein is CASSLKRKTGTGGTGELFF. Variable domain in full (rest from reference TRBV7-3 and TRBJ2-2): GAGVSQTPSNKVTEKGKYVELRCDPISGHTALYWYRQSLGQGPEFLIYFQGTGAADDSGLPNDRFFAVRPEGSVSTLKIQRTERGDSAVYLCASSLKRKTGTGGTGELFFGEGSRLTVL.

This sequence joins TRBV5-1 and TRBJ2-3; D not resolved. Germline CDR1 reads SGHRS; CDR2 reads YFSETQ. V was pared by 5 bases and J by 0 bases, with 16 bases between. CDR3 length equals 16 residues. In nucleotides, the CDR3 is TGCGCCAGCAGGTTCGAGCCCGCGAGTAGCACAGATACGCAGTATTTT. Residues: CASRFEPASSTDTQYF.

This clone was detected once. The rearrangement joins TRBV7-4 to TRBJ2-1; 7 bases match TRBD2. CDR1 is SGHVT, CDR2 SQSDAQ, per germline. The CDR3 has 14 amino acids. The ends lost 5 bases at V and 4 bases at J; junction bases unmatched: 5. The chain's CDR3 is CASSPPGLYNEQFF. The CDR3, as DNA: TGTGCCAGCAGCCCACCGGGACTATACAATGAGCAGTTCTTC.

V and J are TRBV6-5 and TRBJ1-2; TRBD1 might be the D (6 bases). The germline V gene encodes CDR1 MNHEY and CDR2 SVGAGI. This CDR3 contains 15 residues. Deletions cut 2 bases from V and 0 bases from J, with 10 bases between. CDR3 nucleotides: TGTGCCAGCAGTTACCGGGACACCACTAACTATGGCTACACCTTC. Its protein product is CASSYRDTTNYGYTF.

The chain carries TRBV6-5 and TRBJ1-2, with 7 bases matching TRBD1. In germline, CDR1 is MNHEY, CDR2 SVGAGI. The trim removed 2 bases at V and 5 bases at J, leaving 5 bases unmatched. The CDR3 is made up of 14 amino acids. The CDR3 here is CASSYRGRPYGYTF. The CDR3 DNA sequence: TGTGCCAGCAGTTACAGGGGGCGCCCTTATGGCTACACCTTC.

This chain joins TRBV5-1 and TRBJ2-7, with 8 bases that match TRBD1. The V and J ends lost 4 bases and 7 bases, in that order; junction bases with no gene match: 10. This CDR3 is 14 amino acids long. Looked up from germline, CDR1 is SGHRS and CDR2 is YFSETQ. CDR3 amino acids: CASSPDRATLEQYF. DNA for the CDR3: TGCGCCAGCAGCCCGGACAGGGCAACACTGGAGCAGTACTTC.

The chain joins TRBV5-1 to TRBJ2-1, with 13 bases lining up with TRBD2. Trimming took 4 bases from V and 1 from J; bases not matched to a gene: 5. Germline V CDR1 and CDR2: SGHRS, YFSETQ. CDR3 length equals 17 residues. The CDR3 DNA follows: TGCGCCAGCAGCCCGGGACTAGCGGGGCCTTCCTACAATGAGCAGTTCTTC. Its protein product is CASSPGLAGPSYNEQFF.

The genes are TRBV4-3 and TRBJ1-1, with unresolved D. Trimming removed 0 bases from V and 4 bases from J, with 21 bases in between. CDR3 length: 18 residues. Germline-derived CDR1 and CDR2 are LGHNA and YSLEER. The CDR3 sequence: CASSQELGAQRKSTEAFF. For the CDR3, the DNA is TGCGCCAGCAGCCAAGAGCTAGGCGCCCAGAGGAAGTCCACTGAAGCTTTCTTT.

DNA of the CDR3: TGCAGCCTTTCCCGGGGATTCACAGATACGCAGTATTTT. Translation gives CSLSRGFTDTQYF. This chain links TRBV29-1 with TRBJ2-3; TRBD2 might be the D (5 bases). Trimming took off 8 bases at V and 2 bases at J, with 14 bases between the two ends. CDR3 length: 13 residues. CDR1 SQVTM and CDR2 ANQGSEA come from the germline V gene.

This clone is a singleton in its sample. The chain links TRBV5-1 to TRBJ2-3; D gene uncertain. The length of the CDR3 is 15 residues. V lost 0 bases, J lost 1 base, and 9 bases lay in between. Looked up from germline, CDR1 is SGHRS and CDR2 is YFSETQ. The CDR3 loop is CASSLAPEGTDTQYF. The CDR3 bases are TGCGCCAGCAGCTTGGCCCCCGAGGGCACAGATACGCAGTATTTT. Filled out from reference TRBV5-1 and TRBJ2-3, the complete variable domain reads KAGVTQTPRYLIKTRGQQVTLSCSPISGHRSVSWYQQTPGQGLQFLFEYFSETQRNKGNFPGRFSGRQFSNSRSEMNVSTLELGDSALYLCASSLAPEGTDTQYFGPGTRLTVL.

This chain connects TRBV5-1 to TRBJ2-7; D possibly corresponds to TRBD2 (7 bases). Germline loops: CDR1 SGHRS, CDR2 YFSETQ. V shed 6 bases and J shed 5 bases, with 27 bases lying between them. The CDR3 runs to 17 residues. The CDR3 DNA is TGCGCCAGCACCACCCAAGGAGGGGGGGGCTTTTCCCACGAGCAGTACTTC. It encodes CASTTQGGGGFSHEQYF.

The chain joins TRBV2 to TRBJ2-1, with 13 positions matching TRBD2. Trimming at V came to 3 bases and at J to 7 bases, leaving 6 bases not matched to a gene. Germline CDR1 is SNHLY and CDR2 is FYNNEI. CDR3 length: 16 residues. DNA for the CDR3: TGTGCCAGCAGTGATCGACTAGCGGGAGGCCCGAATGAGCAGTTCTTC. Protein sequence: CASSDRLAGGPNEQFF.

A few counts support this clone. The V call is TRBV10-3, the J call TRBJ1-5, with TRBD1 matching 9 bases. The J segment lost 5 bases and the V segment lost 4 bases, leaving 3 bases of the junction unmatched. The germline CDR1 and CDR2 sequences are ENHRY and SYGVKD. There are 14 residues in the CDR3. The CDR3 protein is CAISGDREDQPQHF. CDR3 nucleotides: TGTGCCATCAGTGGGGACAGGGAGGATCAGCCCCAGCATTTT.

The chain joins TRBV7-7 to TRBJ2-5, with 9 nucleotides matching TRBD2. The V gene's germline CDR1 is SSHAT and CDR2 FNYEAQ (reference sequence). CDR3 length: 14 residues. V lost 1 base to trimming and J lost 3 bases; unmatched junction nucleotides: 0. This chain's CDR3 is CASSLGLAEETQYF. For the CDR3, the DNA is TGTGCCAGCAGCTTAGGACTAGCGGAAGAGACCCAGTACTTC.

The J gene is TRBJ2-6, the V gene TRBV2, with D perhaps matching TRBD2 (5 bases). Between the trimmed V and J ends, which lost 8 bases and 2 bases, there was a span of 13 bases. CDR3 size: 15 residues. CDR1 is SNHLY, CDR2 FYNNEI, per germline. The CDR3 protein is CASFPGGTGANVLTF. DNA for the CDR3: TGTGCCAGCTTCCCAGGAGGAACTGGGGCCAACGTCCTGACTTTC.

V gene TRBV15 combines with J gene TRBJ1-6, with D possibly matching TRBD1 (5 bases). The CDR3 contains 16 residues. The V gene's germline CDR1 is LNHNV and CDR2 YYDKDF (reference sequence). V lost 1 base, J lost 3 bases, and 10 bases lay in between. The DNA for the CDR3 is TGTGCCACCAGCAGAGGAGGCGGACACTATAATTCACCCCTCCACTTT. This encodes CATSRGGGHYNSPLHF.

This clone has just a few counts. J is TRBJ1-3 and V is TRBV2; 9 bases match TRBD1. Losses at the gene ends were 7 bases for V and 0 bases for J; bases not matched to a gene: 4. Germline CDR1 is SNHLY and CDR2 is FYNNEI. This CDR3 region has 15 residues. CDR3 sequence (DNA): TGTGCCAGCAAGTTGGACAGGGGCTCTGGAAACACCATATATTTT. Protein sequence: CASKLDRGSGNTIYF.

The CDR3 bases are TGTGCCAGCAGTGGTAGCGGGGGCCACACAGATACGCAGTATTTT. This codes for CASSGSGGHTDTQYF. The chain combines TRBV6-1 with TRBJ2-3; 9 positions match TRBD2. CDR3 size: 15 residues. Germline V gene data show CDR1 as MNHNS and CDR2 as SASEGT. V shed 4 bases and J 2 bases; nucleotides not matched to a gene: 4.